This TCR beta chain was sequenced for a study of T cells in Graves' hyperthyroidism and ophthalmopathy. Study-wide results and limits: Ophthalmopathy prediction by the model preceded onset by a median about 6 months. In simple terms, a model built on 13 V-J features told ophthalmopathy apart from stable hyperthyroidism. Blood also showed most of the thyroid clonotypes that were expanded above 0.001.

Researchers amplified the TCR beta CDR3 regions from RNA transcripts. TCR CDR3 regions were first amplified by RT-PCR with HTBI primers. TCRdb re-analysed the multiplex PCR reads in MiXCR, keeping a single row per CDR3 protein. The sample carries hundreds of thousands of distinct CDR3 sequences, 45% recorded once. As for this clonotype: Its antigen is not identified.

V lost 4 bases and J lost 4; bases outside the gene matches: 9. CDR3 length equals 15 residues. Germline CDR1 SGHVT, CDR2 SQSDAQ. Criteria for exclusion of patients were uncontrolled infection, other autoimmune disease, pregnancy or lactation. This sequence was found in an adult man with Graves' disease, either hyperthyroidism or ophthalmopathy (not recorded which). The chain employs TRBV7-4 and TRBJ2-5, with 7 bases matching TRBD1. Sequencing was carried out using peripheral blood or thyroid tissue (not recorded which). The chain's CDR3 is CASSWTGTMGETQYF. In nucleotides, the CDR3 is TGTGCCAGCAGCTGGACAGGAACTATGGGAGAGACCCAGTACTTC. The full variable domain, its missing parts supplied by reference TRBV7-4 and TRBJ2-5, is GAGVSQSPRYKVAKRGRDVALRCDSISGHVTLYWYRQTLGQGSEVLTYSQSDAQRDKSGRPSGRFSAERPERSVSTLKIQRTEQGDSAVYLCASSWTGTMGETQYFGPGTRLLVL.